This T cell receptor (beta chain) was obtained from a study of shared clonotypes between healthy human individuals. The V gene lost 5 bases and the J gene lost 6 bases, with 11 bases spanning the gap. This CDR3 region has 13 residues. Germline V gene lookup returns CDR1 WNHNN and CDR2 SYGVQD (reference sequence). Data came from immunoSEQ multiplex PCR; TCRdb stores just in-frame clones and leaves some out. The sample has more than 850,000 clones, 75% to 85% seen once. The specimen sequenced was memory CD4+ T cells from PBMCs. The subset: CD45RA-negative fraction. The chain is built from TRBV10-1 and TRBJ2-1, with D perhaps being TRBD1 or TRBD2 (5 bases each). The sequence was collected from a man between 18 and 29 years old in good health. Some clones in this sample may be carry-over from other donors' samples. The CDR3 DNA follows: TGCGCCAGCAGTCCCGGGACGGTCAATGAGCAGTTCTTC. Its protein product is CASSPGTVNEQFF.